Each of the 20 T cell receptor beta chains below was sequenced from the same sample in a study of blood T cell repertoires in COVID-19. The assay was immunoSEQ multiplex PCR, and TCRdb's table has in-frame clones only and misses some. This table holds about 80,000 clones, about four fifths found once. Material for sequencing was peripheral blood. The receptors originated from a human donor in a cohort sampled during active COVID-19.

The rearrangement links TRBV3-1 (or the pseudogene TRBV3-2) to TRBJ2-1; 12 bases match TRBD2. Germline V gene data show CDR1 as LGHDT and CDR2 as YNNKEL (reference sequence). Trimming at V came to 0 bases and at J to 8 bases, leaving 14 bases not matched to a gene. The CDR3 is 19 residues long. The CDR3 bases are TGTGCCAGCAGCCAAGACCATGGACTAGCGGGAACAAACCCGGATGAGCAGTTCTTC. This encodes CASSQDHGLAGTNPDEQFF.

The J gene is TRBJ2-1, the V gene TRBV5-6; possible D gene TRBD2, 6 bases. The CDR3 is 15 amino acids. Germline loops: CDR1 SGHDT, CDR2 YYEEEE. Trimming removed 4 bases from V and 3 bases from J, with 14 bases in between. DNA of the CDR3: TGTGCCAGCAGCCGACCCCTAGCGAACTACAATGAGCAGTTCTTC. Its translation is CASSRPLANYNEQFF.

This sequence joins TRBV28 and TRBJ2-1; TRBD2 aligns across 12 bases. The CDR3 extends over 15 amino acids. CDR1 and CDR2 (germline): MDHEN, SYDVKM. With V trimmed by 6 bases and J by 13 bases, 13 bases remained unmatched. CDR3 residues: CASSKDPSGRADQFF. CDR3 DNA: TGTGCCAGCAGCAAAGATCCTAGCGGGAGGGCCGATCAGTTCTTC.

Here the CDR3 DNA reads TGTGCCAGCAGTCTGACACCCGTCGGAAAGTATGGCTACACCTTC. Amino acid sequence: CASSLTPVGKYGYTF. The chain carries TRBV27 and TRBJ1-2; D is unresolved. V was cut by 5 bases and J by 5 bases, with 18 bases left in between. This CDR3 contains 15 residues. In germline, CDR1 is MNHEY, CDR2 SMNVEV (reference sequence).

The CDR3 DNA is TGTGCCAGCAGCCAAGGGGCGGGGGGATACAATGAGCAGTTCTTC. It codes for CASSQGAGGYNEQFF. The V gene is TRBV3-1 (or the pseudogene TRBV3-2), the J gene TRBJ2-1; 8 positions agree with TRBD2. There are 15 residues in the CDR3. J lost 4 bases, V lost 1 base, and 3 bases had no gene match. CDR1 and CDR2 (germline): LGHDT, YNNKEL (reference sequence).

This clone was found once. J is TRBJ2-7 and V is TRBV10-2, with D perhaps TRBD1 (6 bases). V was cut by 6 bases and J by 0 bases, with 15 bases left in between. Germline loops: CDR1 WSHSY, CDR2 SAAADI. The CDR3 is 15 residues long. The CDR3 loop is CASRETGASSYEQYF. The CDR3 DNA reads TGCGCCAGCAGGGAGACAGGCGCTAGCTCCTACGAGCAGTACTTC.

J is TRBJ1-5 and V is TRBV19; 11 bases agree with TRBD1. Per the germline V gene, CDR1 is LNHDA and CDR2 is SQIVND (reference sequence). The CDR3 covers 17 residues. J gave up 0 bases and V 11 bases, and 12 bases lay outside the gene matches. The CDR3 spells CAVQSGQGVYSNQPQHF. The DNA for the CDR3 is TGTGCCGTTCAATCGGGACAGGGGGTTTATAGCAATCAGCCCCAGCATTTT.

The chain uses TRBV11-3 and TRBJ1-3, with D tentatively TRBD1 (6 bases). Germline CDR1 SGHNT, CDR2 YENEEA. This CDR3 contains 15 residues. V shed 1 base and J shed 3 bases, with 10 bases lying between them. CDR3 in amino acids: CASSLGGQLGNTIYF. The CDR3 nucleotides read TGTGCCAGCAGCTTAGGCGGACAGCTTGGAAACACCATATATTTT.

This clone was picked up one time. In DNA, the CDR3 is TGCAGCGGAGGATCAGAGACCCAGTACTTC. Translating gives CSGGSETQYF. The chain is built from TRBV29-1 and TRBJ2-5; D remains ambiguous. In germline, CDR1 is SQVTM, CDR2 ANQGSEA. The CDR3 consists of 10 residues. Between the trimmed V and J ends, which lost 7 bases and 4 bases, there was a span of 7 bases. Together with reference TRBV29-1 and TRBJ2-5, the CDR3 gives the full variable domain: SAVISQKPSRDICQRGTSLTIQCQVDSQVTMMFWYRQQPGQSLTLIATANQGSEATYESGFVIDKFPISRPNLTFSTLTVSNMSPEDSSIYLCSGGSETQYFGPGTRLLVL.

The chain employs TRBV28 and TRBJ1-4; D possibly corresponds to TRBD1 (5 bases). The CDR3 loop spans 15 amino acids. V lost 3 bases and J lost 3, with 11 bases in between. The V gene's germline CDR1 is MDHEN and CDR2 SYDVKM. CDR3 bases: TGTGCCAGCAGTTTTGCGGGGGGTGCTAATGAAAAACTGTTTTTT. Protein: CASSFAGGANEKLFF.

The V and J genes are TRBV7-8 and TRBJ1-3; 10 bases match TRBD1. Germline loops: CDR1 SGHVS, CDR2 FQNEAQ. Germline trimming cut 6 bases from V and 2 bases from J; bases unmatched to any gene: 4. There are 15 residues in the CDR3. CDR3 coding DNA: TGTGCCAGCAGTCGGGACAGGGGCACTGGAAACACCATATATTTT. Its translation is CASSRDRGTGNTIYF.

The chain recombines TRBV19 with TRBJ1-3; D ambiguous. The length of the CDR3 is 15 residues. With 4 bases removed from V and 2 bases from J, the gap between germline ends came to 12 bases. Germline V gene sequence: CDR1 LNHDA, CDR2 SQIVND (reference sequence). This CDR3 reads CASSTTDSTGNTIYF. For the CDR3, the DNA is TGTGCCAGTAGTACCACGGACTCCACTGGAAACACCATATATTTT.

This chain connects TRBV29-1 to TRBJ1-2; 8 bases align to TRBD1. This CDR3 comprises 12 residues. Germline V gives CDR1 SQVTM, CDR2 ANQGSEA. Germline trimming cut 6 bases from V and 8 bases from J; bases unmatched to any gene: 8. The CDR3 coding sequence is TGCAGCGTCCGACAGGGGATGGGGGGCTACACCTTC. Translation: CSVRQGMGGYTF.

This chain uses TRBV3-1 (or the pseudogene TRBV3-2) with TRBJ2-7; D unresolved. Germline CDR1 LGHDT, CDR2 YNNKEL (reference sequence). The CDR3 spans 12 residues. Deletions cut 4 bases from V and 0 bases from J, with 4 bases between. In DNA, the CDR3 is TGTGCCAGCAGCCCTAGCTCCTACGAGCAGTACTTC. Translated: CASSPSSYEQYF.

This clone was seen a few times. CDR3 residues: CASSQSESSGPPYEQYF. CDR3 nucleotides: TGTGCCAGCAGCCAGTCAGAGAGTAGCGGGCCTCCCTACGAGCAGTACTTC. J is TRBJ2-7 and V is TRBV6-4; 7 positions agree with TRBD2. CDR3 length: 17 amino acids. Germline V gene data show CDR1 as MRHNA and CDR2 as SNTAGT. The V segment lost 6 bases and the J segment 2 bases; nucleotides outside the gene matches: 16.

The V and J genes are TRBV5-1 and TRBJ1-2; TRBD1 matches at 10 bases. In germline, CDR1 is SGHRS, CDR2 YFSETQ. The CDR3 sequence is 16 residues long. The J segment lost 5 bases and the V segment lost 0 bases, leaving 7 bases of the junction unmatched. CDR3 sequence (DNA): TGCGCCAGCAGCTTGGCTGAGACAGGGGGCCAATATGGCTACACCTTC. Translating gives CASSLAETGGQYGYTF.

The J gene is TRBJ2-7, the V gene TRBV12-3 or TRBV12-4; D is ambiguous. This CDR3 is 13 amino acids long. V was shortened by 4 bases and J by 6 bases, with 13 bases between the two germline ends. The CDR3 bases are TGTGCCAGCAGTTCTAGTTTAGGAAGCGAGCAGTACTTC. Translation: CASSSSLGSEQYF.

This sequence joins TRBV1 and TRBJ2-4; TRBD2 is the table's D call, not checked against the DNA. TRBV1 is classified as a pseudogene. The CDR3 spans 12 residues. CDR3 amino acids: CTTTCAKNIQYF. CDR3 nucleotide sequence: TGCACCACCACTTGTGCCAAAAACATTCAGTACTTC.

On this clone: One end of the junction varies from germline; a read error may be responsible. The rearrangement joins TRBV19 to TRBJ1-3; tentative D call: TRBD1 (5 bases). Germline V gives CDR1 LNHDA, CDR2 SQIVND (reference sequence). There are 15 residues in the CDR3. The DNA for the CDR3 is TGTGCCAGTAGTATTTGGGGCTCCTCTCGAAACACCATATATTTT. It is translated as CASSIWGSSRNTIYF.

This clone was seen once. This chain links TRBV27 with TRBJ2-7; 12 bases are a match to TRBD1. The CDR3 is 15 residues long. The trim removed 0 bases at V and 6 bases at J, leaving 3 bases unmatched. Germline loops: CDR1 MNHEY, CDR2 SMNVEV (reference sequence). The CDR3 loop reads CASSLSGTGGAEQYF. The CDR3 DNA is TGTGCCAGCAGTTTATCGGGGACAGGGGGCGCCGAGCAGTACTTC.